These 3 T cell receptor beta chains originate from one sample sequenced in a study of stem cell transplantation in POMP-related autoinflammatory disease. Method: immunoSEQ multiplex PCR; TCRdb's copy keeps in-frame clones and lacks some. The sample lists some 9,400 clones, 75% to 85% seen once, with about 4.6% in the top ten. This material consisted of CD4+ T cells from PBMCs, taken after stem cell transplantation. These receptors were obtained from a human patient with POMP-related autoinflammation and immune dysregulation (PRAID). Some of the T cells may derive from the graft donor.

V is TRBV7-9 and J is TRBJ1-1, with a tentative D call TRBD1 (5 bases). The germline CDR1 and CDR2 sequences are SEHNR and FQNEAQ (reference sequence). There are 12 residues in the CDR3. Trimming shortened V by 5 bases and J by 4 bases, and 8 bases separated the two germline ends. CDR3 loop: CASSPRGTEAFF. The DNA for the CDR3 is TGTGCCAGCAGCCCGAGGGGCACTGAAGCTTTCTTT.

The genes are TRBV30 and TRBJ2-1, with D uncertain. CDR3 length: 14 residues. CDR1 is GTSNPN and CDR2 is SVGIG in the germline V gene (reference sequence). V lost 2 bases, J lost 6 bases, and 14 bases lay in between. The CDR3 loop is CAWSPITASNEQFF. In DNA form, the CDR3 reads TGTGCCTGGAGTCCAATTACGGCGTCCAATGAGCAGTTCTTC. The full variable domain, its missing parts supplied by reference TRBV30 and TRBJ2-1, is SQTIHQWPATLVQPVGSPLSLECTVEGTSNPNLYWYRQAAGRGLQLLFYSVGIGQISSEVPQNLSASRPQDRQFILSSKKLLLSDSGFYLCAWSPITASNEQFFGPGTRLTVL.

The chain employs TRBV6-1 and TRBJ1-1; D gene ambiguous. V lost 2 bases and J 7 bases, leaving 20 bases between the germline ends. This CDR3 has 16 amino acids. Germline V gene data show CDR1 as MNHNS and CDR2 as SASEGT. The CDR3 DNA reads TGTGCCAGCAGTGAAATGGTATCGGTCCCCGGGTTTGAAGCTTTCTTT. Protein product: CASSEMVSVPGFEAFF.